The clone carrying this T cell receptor (beta chain) came up once. The Seattle site enrolled patients during active infection and followed them longitudinally. Trimming removed 0 bases from V and 0 bases from J, with 6 bases in between. This CDR3 is 15 amino acids long. Germline V gene lookup returns CDR1 PRHDT and CDR2 FYEKMQ (reference sequence). This sample is drawn from a study of blood T cell repertoires in COVID-19. On the study more broadly: Samples representing acute and convalescent COVID-19 were sourced from the United States, Italy and Spain. The analysed material was cDNA or gDNA that came from T cells, B-cell-depleted T cells, or PBMCs.

Original processing methods: Reference gene primer amplification in the assay estimated nucleated cell counts. TCRdb keeps only in-frame clones here, not all; method: immunoSEQ multiplex PCR. V and J calls plus clone size are reproduced from that table; the DNA served to infer D and trimming. The sample carries 120,000 to 150,000 clones, approximately 92% recorded once. The specimen sequenced was peripheral blood. The TCR was taken from a young man with COVID-19, enrolled during active disease. The chain couples TRBV13 to TRBJ2-1; D is possibly TRBD2 (5 bases). This CDR3 is CASSLGGSSYNEQFF. CDR3 DNA sequence: TGTGCCAGCAGCTTAGGGGGGAGCTCCTACAATGAGCAGTTCTTC.